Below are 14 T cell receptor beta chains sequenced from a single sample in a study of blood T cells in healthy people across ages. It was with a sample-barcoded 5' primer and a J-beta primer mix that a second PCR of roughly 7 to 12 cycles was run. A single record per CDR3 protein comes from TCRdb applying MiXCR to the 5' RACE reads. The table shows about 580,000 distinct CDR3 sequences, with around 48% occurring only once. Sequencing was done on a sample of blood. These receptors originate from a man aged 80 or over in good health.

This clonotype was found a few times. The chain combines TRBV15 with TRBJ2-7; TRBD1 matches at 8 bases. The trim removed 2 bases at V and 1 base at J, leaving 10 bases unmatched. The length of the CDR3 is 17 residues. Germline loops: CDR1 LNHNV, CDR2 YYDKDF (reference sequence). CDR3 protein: CATSRWLGQESSYEQYF. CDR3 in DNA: TGTGCCACCAGCAGATGGTTGGGACAGGAGAGTTCCTACGAGCAGTACTTC.

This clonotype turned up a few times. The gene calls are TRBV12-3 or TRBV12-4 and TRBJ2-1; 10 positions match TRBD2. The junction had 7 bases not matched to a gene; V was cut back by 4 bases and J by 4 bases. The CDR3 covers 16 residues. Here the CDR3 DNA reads TGTGCCAGCAGTTATAGTCTAGCGGGAGTATACAATGAGCAGTTCTTC. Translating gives CASSYSLAGVYNEQFF.

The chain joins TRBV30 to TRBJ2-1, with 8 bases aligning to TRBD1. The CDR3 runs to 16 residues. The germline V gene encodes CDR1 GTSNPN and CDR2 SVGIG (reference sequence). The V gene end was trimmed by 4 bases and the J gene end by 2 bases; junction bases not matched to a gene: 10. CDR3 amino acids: CAWTPRTGLAYNEQFF. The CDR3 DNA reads TGTGCCTGGACTCCTCGGACAGGGTTGGCCTACAATGAGCAGTTCTTC. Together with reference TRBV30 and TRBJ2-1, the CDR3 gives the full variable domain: SQTIHQWPATLVQPVGSPLSLECTVEGTSNPNLYWYRQAAGRGLQLLFYSVGIGQISSEVPQNLSASRPQDRQFILSSKKLLLSDSGFYLCAWTPRTGLAYNEQFFGPGTRLTVL.

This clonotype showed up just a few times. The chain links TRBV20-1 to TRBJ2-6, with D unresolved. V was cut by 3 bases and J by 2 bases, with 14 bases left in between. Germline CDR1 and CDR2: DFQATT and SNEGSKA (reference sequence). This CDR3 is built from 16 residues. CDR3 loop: CSARPSRGAGANVLTF. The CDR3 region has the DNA TGCAGTGCTAGGCCGAGTCGAGGAGCTGGGGCCAACGTCCTGACTTTC.

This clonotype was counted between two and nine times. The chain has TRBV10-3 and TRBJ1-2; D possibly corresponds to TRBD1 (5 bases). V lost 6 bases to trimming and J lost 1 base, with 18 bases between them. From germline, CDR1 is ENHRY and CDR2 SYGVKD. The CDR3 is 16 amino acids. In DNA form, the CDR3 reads TGTGCCATCAGGGGGGATGAGGGCCCGATTAACTATGGCTACACCTTC. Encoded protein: CAIRGDEGPINYGYTF.

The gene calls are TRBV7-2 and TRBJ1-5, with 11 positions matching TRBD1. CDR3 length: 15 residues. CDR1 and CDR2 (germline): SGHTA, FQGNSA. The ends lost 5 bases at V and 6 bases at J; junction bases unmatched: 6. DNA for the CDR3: TGTGCCAGCAGCGCCCAGGGACAGGGGGGTCAGCCCCAGCATTTT. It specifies CASSAQGQGGQPQHF.

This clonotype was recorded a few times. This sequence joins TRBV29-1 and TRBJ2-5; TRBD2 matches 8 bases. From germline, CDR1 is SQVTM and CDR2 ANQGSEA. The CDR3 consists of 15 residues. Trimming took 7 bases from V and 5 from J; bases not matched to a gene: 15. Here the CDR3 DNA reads TGCAGCGCCTCGGGGGGGGGATTAGCGGCCGAGACCCAGTACTTC. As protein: CSASGGGLAAETQYF.

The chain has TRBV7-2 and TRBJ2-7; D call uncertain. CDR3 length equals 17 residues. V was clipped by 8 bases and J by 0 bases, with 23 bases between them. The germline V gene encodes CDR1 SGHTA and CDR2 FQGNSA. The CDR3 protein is CASSIAGFGVPSYEQYF. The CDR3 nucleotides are TGTGCCAGCTCAATAGCCGGCTTCGGAGTACCCTCCTACGAGCAGTACTTC.

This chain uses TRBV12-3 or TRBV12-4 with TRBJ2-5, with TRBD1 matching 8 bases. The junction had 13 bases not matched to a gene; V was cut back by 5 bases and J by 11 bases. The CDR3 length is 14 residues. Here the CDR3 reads CASSADRAMLEQYF. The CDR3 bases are TGTGCCAGCAGTGCGGACAGGGCCATGTTAGAGCAGTACTTC.

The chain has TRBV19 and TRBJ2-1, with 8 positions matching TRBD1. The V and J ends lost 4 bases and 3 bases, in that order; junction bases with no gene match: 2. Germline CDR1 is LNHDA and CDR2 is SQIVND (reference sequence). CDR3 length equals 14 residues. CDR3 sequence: CASSRTGIYNEQFF. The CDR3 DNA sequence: TGTGCCAGTAGTAGGACAGGGATCTACAATGAGCAGTTCTTC.

The CDR3 loop reads CSVARREGSPLHF. The DNA of the CDR3 is TGCAGCGTTGCCCGCCGGGAAGGATCACCCCTCCACTTT. The chain combines TRBV29-1 with TRBJ1-6; D call uncertain. Germline V lookup: CDR1 SQVTM, CDR2 ANQGSEA. Trimming took off 4 bases at V and 10 bases at J, with 14 bases between the two ends. This CDR3 region has 13 residues.

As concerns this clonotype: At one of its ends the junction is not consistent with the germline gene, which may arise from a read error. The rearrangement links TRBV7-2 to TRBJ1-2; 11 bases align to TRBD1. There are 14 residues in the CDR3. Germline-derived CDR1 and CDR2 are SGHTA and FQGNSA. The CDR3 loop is CAGSVVGTGGGYTF. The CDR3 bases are TGTGCCGGCAGCGTAGTAGGGACAGGGGGTGGCTACACCTTC.

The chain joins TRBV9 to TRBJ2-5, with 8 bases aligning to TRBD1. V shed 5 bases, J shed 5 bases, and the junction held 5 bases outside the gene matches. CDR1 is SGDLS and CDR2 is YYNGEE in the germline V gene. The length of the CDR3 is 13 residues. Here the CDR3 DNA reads TGTGCCAGCAGTGCAGGGGGCGAGGAGACCCAGTACTTC. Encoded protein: CASSAGGEETQYF.

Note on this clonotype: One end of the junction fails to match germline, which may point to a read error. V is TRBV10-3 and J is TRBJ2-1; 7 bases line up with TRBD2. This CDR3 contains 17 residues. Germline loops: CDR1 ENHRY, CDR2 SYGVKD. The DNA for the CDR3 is TGTGCCATCAGCTGGATGACGGGGGGAAGCTCCTACAATAAGCAGTTCTTC. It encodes CAISWMTGGSSYNKQFF.